The entry that follows covers one T cell receptor beta chain sequence. Antigen: not known. The protocol was immunoSEQ multiplex PCR, while the TCRdb copy is restricted to in-frame clones and leaves out a portion. The data contain 50,000 to 65,000 clones, about 87% of them singletons. The CDR3 spans 16 residues. J gave up 5 bases and V 0 bases, and 9 bases lay outside the gene matches. CDR1 is SGHNT and CDR2 is YYREEE in the germline V gene (reference sequence). The data stem from a study of OX40 agonist ivuxolimab in advanced cancers. General study findings and limits: Expanded peripheral T cell antigen specificity was not determined.

The chain joins TRBV5-4 to TRBJ2-3, with 7 bases matching TRBD2. The specimen comprised CD4+ or CD8+ T cells sorted from blood, sampled in a trial of the OX40 agonist ivuxolimab. This sequence originates from an adult with an advanced solid tumor such as melanoma, head and neck, liver or kidney cancer. This chain's CDR3 is CASSLGGGSMGDTQYF. CDR3 in DNA: TGTGCCAGCAGCTTGGGTGGCGGGAGCATGGGAGATACGCAGTATTTT.